This TCR beta chain was sequenced in a study of T cells in Graves' hyperthyroidism and ophthalmopathy. Whole-study context: Pretreatment peripheral blood was obtained at initial diagnosis. Study findings and constraints: Ophthalmopathy prediction by the model preceded onset by a median approximately six months.

The TCR beta CDR3 regions underwent amplification using RNA transcripts as the source. An initial round of RT-PCR targeting the TCR CDR3 relied on the HTBI primer set. MiXCR was run by TCRdb on the multiplex PCR reads, yielding one entry per CDR3 protein. The sample yields more than 500,000 distinct CDR3 sequences, around 15% seen once. Newly diagnosed hyperthyroidism patients aged 18 to 65 years had disease lasting under 2 months. Patients showing uncontrolled infection, other autoimmune disease, pregnancy or lactation were ineligible. The CDR3 has 13 amino acids. Germline-derived CDR1 and CDR2 are DFQATT and SNEGSKA (reference sequence). V lost 5 bases to trimming and J lost 3 bases, with 14 bases between them. This clonotype was recorded at least ten times. The antigen is undetermined.

Sequencing was performed on blood. This TCR was sampled from a woman aged 25 to 39 with Graves' hyperthyroidism. The chain uses TRBV20-1 and TRBJ2-7; no definite D call. DNA of the CDR3: TGCAGTGCTCACCCTCCTCACTACTACGAGCAGTACTTC. Translating it yields CSAHPPHYYEQYF.